What follows are 25 T cell receptor beta chains derived from one specimen sequenced in a study of blood T cell repertoires in COVID-19. The assay was immunoSEQ multiplex PCR, and TCRdb's table has in-frame clones only and misses some. The repertoire holds 200,000 to 300,000 clones, with 80% to 90% as singletons. Sequenced material: peripheral blood. Receptors were obtained from a man between 50 and 59 years old with acute or convalescent COVID-19.

The chain recombines TRBV5-5 with TRBJ2-1, with 12 nucleotides matching TRBD2. J was trimmed by 0 bases and V by 4 bases; bases with no gene match: 14. This CDR3 has 20 amino acids. The germline CDR1 and CDR2 sequences are SGHKS and YYEKEE (reference sequence). The CDR3 region is CASSPGTSGRPASSYNEQFF. The CDR3 DNA sequence: TGTGCCAGCAGCCCCGGGACTAGCGGGCGTCCAGCGAGCTCCTACAATGAGCAGTTCTTC. Filled out from reference TRBV5-5 and TRBJ2-1, the complete variable domain reads DAGVTQSPTHLIKTRGQQVTLRCSPISGHKSVSWYQQVLGQGPQFIFQYYEKEERGRGNFPDRFSARQFPNYSSELNVNALLLGDSALYLCASSPGTSGRPASSYNEQFFGPGTRLTVL.

CDR3 coding DNA: TGTGCCAGCACCCCCTTAGGGGGGGCGCTATATGGCTACACCTTC. Protein sequence: CASTPLGGALYGYTF. The genes are TRBV6-5 and TRBJ1-2; D is possibly TRBD1 (6 bases). The CDR3 has 15 amino acids. The germline V gene encodes CDR1 MNHEY and CDR2 SVGAGI. V was pared by 7 bases and J by 5 bases, with 20 bases between.

This sequence joins TRBV18 and TRBJ2-7, with 9 bases fitting TRBD1. Germline assignment: CDR1 KGHSH and CDR2 LQKENI. The CDR3 spans 15 residues. V trimming: 1 base; J trimming: 1 base; junction bases outside the gene matches: 2. The CDR3 DNA is TGTGCCAGCTCACCACGGACAGGGGATTCCTACGAGCAGTACTTC. Its protein product is CASSPRTGDSYEQYF.

This clone has a handful of counts. The gene calls are TRBV4-1 and TRBJ1-2, with 7 bases that match TRBD1. The CDR3 has 15 residues. V trimming: 0 bases; J trimming: 2 bases; junction bases outside the gene matches: 3. CDR1 is MGHRA and CDR2 is YSYEKL in the germline V gene. CDR3: CASSQDTTGNYGYTF. The CDR3, as DNA: TGCGCCAGCAGCCAAGATACGACAGGGAACTATGGCTACACCTTC.

This chain joins TRBV5-1 and TRBJ2-1; 7 bases map to TRBD2. The V gene's germline CDR1 is SGHRS and CDR2 YFSETQ. The CDR3 is made up of 16 amino acids. The V segment lost 2 bases and the J segment 7 bases; nucleotides outside the gene matches: 12. CDR3 amino acids: CASSLFDLAGVNEQFF. The CDR3 DNA sequence: TGCGCCAGCAGCTTATTCGACTTGGCGGGAGTGAATGAGCAGTTCTTC.

The rearrangement joins TRBV19 to TRBJ2-2; 8 nucleotides agree with TRBD1. Germline-derived CDR1 and CDR2 are LNHDA and SQIVND (reference sequence). This CDR3 region has 14 residues. After removal of 10 bases from V and 4 bases from J, the junction contained 8 bases not matched to a gene. CDR3 residues: CATDRGFSTGELFF. CDR3 DNA sequence: TGTGCCACCGACAGGGGTTTTAGCACCGGGGAGCTGTTTTTT.

The chain joins TRBV3-1 (or the pseudogene TRBV3-2) to TRBJ2-1; 12 bases line up with TRBD2. Per germline, CDR1 LGHDT and CDR2 YNNKEL (reference sequence). The CDR3 totals 15 residues. The ends lost 2 bases at V and 7 bases at J; junction bases unmatched: 3. In DNA form, the CDR3 reads TGTGCCAGCAGCCAACAGCTAGCGGGGGGGAATGAGCAGTTCTTC. This translates into CASSQQLAGGNEQFF.

The chain is built from TRBV6-5 and TRBJ2-3; 10 bases agree with TRBD1. The V and J ends lost 6 bases and 4 bases, in that order; junction bases with no gene match: 7. This CDR3 spans 15 amino acids. The germline CDR1 and CDR2 sequences are MNHEY and SVGAGI. The CDR3 DNA follows: TGTGCCAGCAGAACCGGGACAGGGGTGGCAGATACGCAGTATTTT. It yields the protein CASRTGTGVADTQYF.

The chain couples TRBV14 to TRBJ2-2, with D possibly TRBD1 on 6 matching bases. Trimming took 0 bases from V and 6 from J, leaving 20 bases between them. Germline CDR1 is SGHDN and CDR2 is FVKESK. The CDR3 covers 18 residues. The CDR3 region is CASSQDARGALPAGELFF. The CDR3 DNA sequence: TGTGCCAGCAGCCAAGATGCCAGGGGCGCCCTCCCCGCCGGGGAGCTGTTTTTT.

The chain recombines TRBV10-1 with TRBJ2-1; 8 positions agree with TRBD1. Per germline, CDR1 WNHNN and CDR2 SYGVQD (reference sequence). There are 16 residues in the CDR3. Germline trimming cut 3 bases from V and 4 bases from J; bases unmatched to any gene: 8. CDR3 sequence (DNA): TGCGCCAGCAGTGACAGACAGGGGTTGCGGTACAATGAGCAGTTCTTC. Its protein product is CASSDRQGLRYNEQFF.

The chain is built from TRBV19 and TRBJ2-1; 12 bases are shared with TRBD2. Germline V lookup: CDR1 LNHDA, CDR2 SQIVND (reference sequence). This CDR3 spans 16 amino acids. J lost 8 bases, V lost 3 bases, and 8 bases had no gene match. The CDR3, as DNA: TGTGCCAGTAGTATGGAGACTAGCGGGAGTCTCTATGAGCAGTTCTTC. Amino acids: CASSMETSGSLYEQFF.

The J gene is TRBJ1-1, the V gene TRBV5-4, with D perhaps TRBD1 (6 bases). The germline V and J ends were trimmed by 4 bases and 0 bases, with 10 bases remaining between them. The CDR3 runs to 14 residues. Germline CDR1 reads SGHNT; CDR2 reads YYREEE (reference sequence). The CDR3 nucleotides read TGTGCCAGCAGCCTCAGACAGGTGAACACTGAAGCTTTCTTT. Protein: CASSLRQVNTEAFF. The entire variable domain, with the rest obtained from reference TRBV5-4 and TRBJ1-1, is as follows: ETGVTQSPTHLIKTRGQQVTLRCSSQSGHNTVSWYQQALGQGPQFIFQYYREEENGRGNFPPRFSGLQFPNYSSELNVNALELDDSALYLCASSLRQVNTEAFFGQGTRLTVV.

The DNA of the CDR3 is TGTGCCAGTAGTATTCAGGGCGAGTACCAAGAGACCCAGTACTTC. Translation gives CASSIQGEYQETQYF. V gene TRBV19 combines with J gene TRBJ2-5; a possible D gene is TRBD1 (5 bases). V was pared by 3 bases and J by 0 bases, with 11 bases between. CDR1 is LNHDA and CDR2 is SQIVND in the germline V gene (reference sequence). The CDR3 has 15 residues.

The V and J genes are TRBV24-1 and TRBJ2-2; 15 bases map to TRBD2. The CDR3 totals 19 residues. Germline V gives CDR1 KGHDR, CDR2 SFDVKD. V lost 3 bases, J lost 4 bases, and 8 bases stayed unmatched. CDR3 nucleotide sequence: TGTGCCACCAGTGATCGGACTAGCGGGGGGGGACTTGTCACCGGGGAGCTGTTTTTT. Protein: CATSDRTSGGGLVTGELFF.

This chain uses TRBV6-5 with TRBJ2-7, with D possibly TRBD1 on 6 matching bases. This CDR3 contains 15 residues. V lost 7 bases and J lost 4, with 20 bases in between. Germline loops: CDR1 MNHEY, CDR2 SVGAGI. The CDR3 coding sequence is TGTGCCAGCACTTCCACCGGGACAATCATTTACGAGCAGTACTTC. Residues: CASTSTGTIIYEQYF.

J is TRBJ1-3 and V is TRBV2; 7 positions agree with TRBD1. With 7 bases clipped from V and 0 bases from J, the junction kept 9 bases outside the gene matches. The CDR3 totals 16 residues. Germline lookup yields CDR1 SNHLY and CDR2 FYNNEI. CDR3 residues: CASTFPGQSSGNTIYF. In DNA form, the CDR3 reads TGTGCCAGCACTTTTCCGGGACAGAGCTCTGGAAACACCATATATTTT.

The chain combines TRBV6-6 with TRBJ1-1; D possibly corresponds to TRBD1 (6 bases). V was shortened by 7 bases and J by 3 bases, with 18 bases between the two germline ends. This CDR3 contains 15 residues. The germline V gene has CDR1 MNHNY and CDR2 SVGAGI (reference sequence). The CDR3 is CASTNSGTHDTEAFF. In DNA form, the CDR3 reads TGTGCCAGCACCAACTCCGGGACACACGACACTGAAGCTTTCTTT.

The chain joins TRBV27 to TRBJ2-5; possible D gene TRBD2, 5 bases. Per germline, CDR1 MNHEY and CDR2 SMNVEV (reference sequence). The CDR3 is 14 amino acids. The V end was cut by 1 base, the J end by 5 bases, with 11 bases between. The CDR3 DNA sequence: TGTGCCAGCAGTTTATTTAGCGCCAGGGAGACCCAGTACTTC. Encoded protein: CASSLFSARETQYF.

J is TRBJ1-2 and V is TRBV5-1; the match to TRBD1 covers 10 bases. Trimming cost V 2 bases and J 6 bases; bases outside gene matches: 4. The CDR3 spans 14 residues. The germline V gene has CDR1 SGHRS and CDR2 YFSETQ. CDR3 in DNA: TGCGCCAGCAGCTTCCGGACAGGGGGTAATGGCTACACCTTC. Amino acids: CASSFRTGGNGYTF.

The chain employs TRBV5-4 and TRBJ2-5, with 12 bases aligning to TRBD2. This CDR3 has 15 residues. J was trimmed by 5 bases and V by 4 bases; bases with no gene match: 6. Germline V lookup: CDR1 SGHNT, CDR2 YYREEE (reference sequence). The CDR3 sequence: CASSPASGRAETQYF. The CDR3 nucleotides read TGTGCCAGCAGCCCGGCTAGCGGGAGGGCCGAGACCCAGTACTTC.

J is TRBJ2-7 and V is TRBV11-3; D might be TRBD1 (5 bases). The CDR3 loop spans 13 amino acids. The germline V gene has CDR1 SGHNT and CDR2 YENEEA. V was clipped by 7 bases and J by 4 bases, with 14 bases between them. The chain's CDR3 is CASTDRISYEQYF. Here the CDR3 DNA reads TGTGCCAGCACTGACAGAATCTCTTACGAGCAGTACTTC.

The gene calls are TRBV18 and TRBJ2-7; maybe TRBD2 (6 bases). Germline V CDR1 and CDR2: KGHSH, LQKENI. Trimming left V 4 bases short and J 3 bases short, with 10 bases between. The CDR3 has 13 residues. As DNA, the CDR3 is TGTGCCAGCTCACTAAGCGGGCTCTACGAGCAGTACTTC. Its translation is CASSLSGLYEQYF.

This clone was seen a single time. Written as DNA, the CDR3 is TGTGCCAGCAGTCCCGGGACAGCCAGTGCTAGCGCTTCCTACGAGCAGTACTTC. This codes for CASSPGTASASASYEQYF. The chain has TRBV6-2 or TRBV6-3 and TRBJ2-7; D is perhaps TRBD1 (7 bases). CDR3 length: 18 residues. V lost 5 bases and J lost 1, with 24 bases in between. The germline CDR1 and CDR2 sequences are MNHEY and SVGEGT.

The chain combines TRBV11-2 with TRBJ2-3; TRBD2 matches at 10 bases. This CDR3 has 17 amino acids. V lost 3 bases, J lost 0 bases, and 6 bases stayed unmatched. Germline CDR1 SGHAT, CDR2 FQNNGV. Here the CDR3 DNA reads TGTGCCAGCAGCTTTAGGACTAGCGGAGCTAGCACAGATACGCAGTATTTT. Translated: CASSFRTSGASTDTQYF.

This chain links TRBV11-1 with TRBJ1-1, with 8 nucleotides matching TRBD1. The CDR3 totals 13 residues. Germline loops: CDR1 SGHAT, CDR2 FQDESV (reference sequence). Trimming at V came to 3 bases and at J to 7 bases, leaving 4 bases not matched to a gene. In DNA, the CDR3 is TGTGCCAGCAGCTTGGGACAGGCAAGTGAAGCTTTCTTT. Translating gives CASSLGQASEAFF. Based on the CDR3 plus reference TRBV11-1 and TRBJ1-1, the full variable domain is EAEVAQSPRYKITEKSQAVAFWCDPISGHATLYWYRQILGQGPELLVQFQDESVVDDSQLPKDRFSAERLKGVDSTLKIQPAELGDSAMYLCASSLGQASEAFFGQGTRLTVV.